This TCR beta chain was found in a study of long-term antiretroviral therapy in people with HIV. Points from the study as a whole: The blood, collected between about 2004 and 2017, was possibly taken under older ART regimens. Repertoires in HIV (unlike those of controls) had narrower CDR3 length ranges.

The CDR3 covers 13 residues. Germline V lookup: CDR1 LNHDA, CDR2 SQIVND (reference sequence). The V end was cut by 8 bases, the J end by 5 bases, with 15 bases between. On this clone itself: As yet, its antigen is unknown.

Clinicians in the United States treated all participants with HIV. The assay, immunoSEQ v3.0, was run at survey level. The protocol was immunoSEQ multiplex PCR, while the TCRdb copy is restricted to in-frame clones and leaves out a portion. The repertoire has fewer than 20,000 clones, around nine tenths of them found once; the top ten carry approximately 10%. This TCR was sampled from a middle-aged man with HIV. This sample comprised unsorted PBMCs, obtained 0.5 years after starting antiretroviral therapy. The J gene is TRBJ1-1, the V gene TRBV19; no definite D call. The CDR3 DNA is TGTGCCAGTTCGCCCGAGCAGCGAACTGAAGCTTTCTTT. Translation: CASSPEQRTEAFF.